The entry that follows covers one TCR beta chain sequence. A much bigger clone sits one base away, suggesting this may be a read error. From live CD3+CD8+TCRalphabeta+ cells, four PD-1 and/or TIGIT subsets were sorted. The entry originates in a study of circulating CD8 cells and anti-PD-1 response in melanoma. The CDR3 totals 15 residues. The V gene lost 10 bases and the J gene lost 3 bases, with 22 bases spanning the gap. Germline-derived CDR1 and CDR2 are MNHEY and SMNVEV (reference sequence). Using approximately 14 ng of total RNA, TCR libraries were made with the QIAseq Immune Repertoire TCR panel. TCRdb processed the reads anew with MiXCR; each CDR3 protein has one entry. The repertoire consists of roughly 670 distinct CDR3 sequences, with roughly 7.5% occurring once and the leading ten covering around 20%.

Material: CD8+ T cells from PBMCs, obtained at baseline or after one month of anti-PD-1 therapy (not recorded which). This chain uses TRBV27 with TRBJ2-7; TRBD2 is a possible D gene (6 bases). The clonotype originates from a human donor with melanoma. The CDR3 spells CANSQRLGSLYEQYF. The CDR3 DNA follows: TGTGCCAACAGCCAAAGACTAGGATCCCTCTACGAGCAGTACTTC.